This TCR beta chain emerged from a study of molecular identifiers for immune sequencing clone quantification. The bulk TCR libraries were made with methods described before and with listed TCR primers. One entry per CDR3 protein results from TCRdb running MiXCR on the PCR reads. The sample consists of hundreds of thousands of distinct CDR3 sequences, around 20% of them appearing once. Broader study findings: Spiked Jurkat TCR RNA equal to one cell could reportedly be picked out among one million naive cells. Clones above 20 RNA copies held over 97% of effector molecules, under 1% in naive cells.

The junction had 4 bases not matched to a gene; V was cut back by 8 bases and J by 2 bases. The CDR3 covers 13 residues. Germline V gene data show CDR1 as MNHEY and CDR2 as SVGAGI. The sample holds many counts of this clonotype. Antigen: not known. This sequence was found in a human donor in good health. Some libraries in this study had Jurkat cell RNA spiked in. The sequenced material came from naive CD8+ T cells from blood, with Jurkat cell RNA spiked in. Subset given: FACS-sorted CD8+CD4-CCR7+CD45RA+ naive T cells. The rearrangement joins TRBV6-5 to TRBJ2-3, with 7 bases fitting TRBD1. In DNA form, the CDR3 reads TGTGCCAGCCGGGACAGTTACACAGATACGCAGTATTTT. Translated: CASRDSYTDTQYF.